This T cell receptor (beta chain) comes out of a study of T cells in Graves' hyperthyroidism and ophthalmopathy. This clonotype was observed at least ten times. The antigen remains unidentified. V lost 3 bases to trimming and J lost 7 bases, with 15 bases between them. The CDR3 spans 14 residues. The TCR beta CDR3 regions underwent amplification using RNA transcripts as the source. An initial round of RT-PCR targeting the TCR CDR3 relied on the HTBI primer set. A single record per CDR3 protein comes from TCRdb applying MiXCR to the multiplex PCR reads. The sample shows about half a million distinct CDR3 sequences, 24% of them seen only once. General observations from the study: Within blood appeared most thyroid clonotypes that had expanded above 0.001.

The genes are TRBV12-3 or TRBV12-4 and TRBJ1-2, with a tentative D call TRBD1 (5 bases). The material sequenced was blood. This receptor was obtained from a woman younger than 45 with Graves' ophthalmopathy. The CDR3 sequence: CASSFRGTSTGYTF. The CDR3 DNA follows: TGTGCCAGCAGTTTCAGAGGGACGTCGACTGGCTACACCTTC.